One and the same sample provided the 15 T cell receptor beta chains below, sequenced in a study of T cell responses to AZD1222 COVID-19 vaccine. The protocol was immunoSEQ multiplex PCR, while the TCRdb copy is restricted to in-frame clones and leaves out a portion. The sample records tens of thousands of clones, 80% to 90% being singletons. The material sequenced was peripheral blood, taken 28 days after the second AZD1222 dose. The origin of the receptors is an adult who received the AZD1222 COVID-19 vaccine.

This clone was picked up one time. The rearrangement joins TRBV7-2 to TRBJ1-1, with D maybe TRBD1 (5 bases). Germline CDR1 and CDR2: SGHTA and FQGNSA. CDR3 length: 13 amino acids. The V and J ends lost 3 bases and 5 bases respectively, with 10 bases between them. The CDR3 DNA reads as TGTGCCAGCAGCTTCGGGGGGGGAACTGAAGCTTTCTTT. It encodes CASSFGGGTEAFF.

The chain recombines TRBV5-5 with TRBJ2-5, with 9 positions matching TRBD1. Germline V lookup: CDR1 SGHKS, CDR2 YYEKEE (reference sequence). Trimming took 5 bases from V and 5 from J; bases not matched to a gene: 4. The CDR3 is 13 residues long. The CDR3 spells CASSTGTGETQYF. The CDR3 DNA reads TGTGCCAGCAGTACGGGGACAGGGGAGACCCAGTACTTC.

This chain connects TRBV12-3 or TRBV12-4 to TRBJ2-7, with 9 bases lining up with TRBD1. The ends lost 5 bases at V and 7 bases at J; junction bases unmatched: 6. The CDR3 sequence is 13 residues long. The CDR3, as DNA: TGTGCCAGCAGTCCCGGGACAGGGCTGGAGCAGTACTTC. Translating it yields CASSPGTGLEQYF.

The rearrangement joins TRBV21-1 to TRBJ2-1; the listed D gene, TRBD2, was not tested against the DNA. TRBV21-1 is labeled a pseudogene. The CDR3 contains 19 residues. CDR3 bases: TGTGCCAGCAGCAAAGTTTGTGTGGGTTGGACTACCCCTTTCAATGAGCAGTTCTTC. This gives the protein CASSKVCVGWTTPFNEQFF.

The V gene is TRBV28, the J gene TRBJ2-7, with TRBD1 matching 9 bases. With 6 bases clipped from V and 5 bases from J, the junction kept 11 bases outside the gene matches. This CDR3 has 15 residues. Germline loops: CDR1 MDHEN, CDR2 SYDVKM. The CDR3 here is CASSSAGTGYHEQYF. The CDR3 region has the DNA TGTGCCAGCAGCTCAGCCGGGACAGGGTACCACGAGCAGTACTTC.

V gene TRBV5-1 combines with J gene TRBJ2-5, with 9 nucleotides matching TRBD1. In germline, CDR1 is SGHRS, CDR2 YFSETQ. The V segment lost 4 bases and the J segment 2 bases; nucleotides outside the gene matches: 6. The CDR3 runs to 15 residues. The CDR3 bases are TGCGCCAGCAGCCGGGGACAGGGCTTTCAAGAGACCCAGTACTTC. This gives the protein CASSRGQGFQETQYF.

This chain uses TRBV19 with TRBJ2-3; D not resolved. The CDR3 runs to 11 residues. Germline V lookup: CDR1 LNHDA, CDR2 SQIVND (reference sequence). V was cut by 6 bases and J by 2 bases, with 3 bases left in between. In DNA, the CDR3 is TGTGCCAGTAGCAACACAGATACGCAGTATTTT. Translation gives CASSNTDTQYF.

The V gene is TRBV12-3 or TRBV12-4, the J gene TRBJ1-5, with D uncertain. CDR3 length: 13 residues. Between the trimmed V and J ends, which lost 5 bases and 6 bases, there was a span of 11 bases. The DNA for the CDR3 is TGTGCCAGCAGTCGCGGTGAGGGTCAGCCCCAGCATTTT. Its translation: CASSRGEGQPQHF.

V usage is TRBV29-1 and J usage is TRBJ2-4; the D gene is possibly TRBD1 (5 bases). Per the germline V gene, CDR1 is SQVTM and CDR2 is ANQGSEA. CDR3 length: 12 amino acids. V was cut by 7 bases and J by 3 bases, with 10 bases left in between. The CDR3 loop is CSAVDSKNIQYF. The CDR3 DNA follows: TGCAGCGCTGTCGACAGCAAAAACATTCAGTACTTC. The entire variable domain, with the rest obtained from reference TRBV29-1 and TRBJ2-4, is as follows: SAVISQKPSRDICQRGTSLTIQCQVDSQVTMMFWYRQQPGQSLTLIATANQGSEATYESGFVIDKFPISRPNLTFSTLTVSNMSPEDSSIYLCSAVDSKNIQYFGAGTRLSVL.

The chain couples TRBV2 to TRBJ2-5; 9 positions match TRBD2. Germline-derived CDR1 and CDR2 are SNHLY and FYNNEI. This CDR3 is 15 amino acids long. Losses at the gene ends were 7 bases for V and 5 bases for J; bases not matched to a gene: 11. The CDR3 DNA sequence: TGTGCCAGCAAGGGCGGGAGGGGCACTGGGGAGACCCAGTACTTC. Its translation is CASKGGRGTGETQYF.

This clone appeared a single time. The V gene is TRBV5-4, the J gene TRBJ2-2, with D unresolved. The CDR3 covers 13 residues. V was pared by 3 bases and J by 7 bases, with 10 bases between. Germline-derived CDR1 and CDR2 are SGHNT and YYREEE (reference sequence). The CDR3 sequence is CASSSDPFGELFF. The CDR3 DNA follows: TGTGCCAGCAGCTCGGACCCTTTCGGGGAGCTGTTTTTT. Drawing the rest from reference TRBV5-4 and TRBJ2-2, the complete variable domain is ETGVTQSPTHLIKTRGQQVTLRCSSQSGHNTVSWYQQALGQGPQFIFQYYREEENGRGNFPPRFSGLQFPNYSSELNVNALELDDSALYLCASSSDPFGELFFGEGSRLTVL.

The V call is TRBV19, the J call TRBJ1-1; D unclear. Deletions cut 5 bases from V and 1 base from J, with 5 bases between. The CDR3 totals 12 residues. Germline CDR1 and CDR2: LNHDA and SQIVND (reference sequence). CDR3 residues: CASSEGNTEAFF. CDR3 bases: TGTGCCAGTAGTGAAGGGAACACTGAAGCTTTCTTT.

This chain joins TRBV5-8 and TRBJ1-5; a weak D match, TRBD1 (6 bases). The CDR3 is 20 residues long. Germline values: CDR1 SGHTS, CDR2 YDEGEE. V shed 0 bases and J shed 6 bases, with 28 bases lying between them. The CDR3 sequence: CASSLEPPDRHDGFLQPQHF. DNA of the CDR3: TGTGCCAGCAGCTTGGAGCCCCCCGACAGGCACGACGGTTTTCTTCAGCCCCAGCATTTT.

The V call is TRBV7-2, the J call TRBJ2-3; D is tentatively TRBD1 or TRBD2 (6 bases each). The CDR3 contains 15 residues. Germline V lookup: CDR1 SGHTA, CDR2 FQGNSA. Trimming took off 1 base at V and 13 bases at J, with 21 bases between the two ends. The CDR3 spells CASSLDLPGATLEYF. DNA of the CDR3: TGTGCCAGCAGCTTAGATCTGCCGGGGGCAACTTTGGAGTATTTT.

V and J are TRBV29-1 and TRBJ2-5; D gene ambiguous. V was pared by 3 bases and J by 0 bases, with 11 bases between. This CDR3 spans 14 amino acids. Germline V gives CDR1 SQVTM, CDR2 ANQGSEA. DNA of the CDR3: TGCAGCGTTGAGGTGACCCGGAACCAAGAGACCCAGTACTTC. Translated: CSVEVTRNQETQYF.